This passage covers 9 T cell receptor beta chains from one sample sequenced in a study of post-analysis software for immune sequencing data. Study-level findings and limits: Elevated frequency relative to controls characterized 4 or 5 TRBV segments in patients, TRBV5-6, TRBV5-1 and TRBV20-1 among them.

Unique-molecular-identifier-tagged TCR beta cDNA libraries were used. MiXCR, run by TCRdb on the PCR reads, gives a single entry per CDR3 protein. The sample shows 750,000 to 900,000 distinct CDR3 sequences, just over 45% of them seen only once. These TCRs' antigens remain unknown. Sequencing was done on a sample of blood. These receptors originate from a girl aged 5-17 years with multiple sclerosis.

This clonotype has only a few counts. V gene TRBV12-3 or TRBV12-4 combines with J gene TRBJ1-2; D gene uncertain. This CDR3 has 11 amino acids. Between the trimmed V and J ends, which lost 6 bases and 7 bases, there was a span of 9 bases. The CDR3 spells CASSPKGGYTF. The DNA of the CDR3 is TGTGCCAGCAGCCCAAAGGGTGGCTACACCTTC.

This sequence joins TRBV7-6 and TRBJ1-2; 8 bases fit TRBD1. Germline V gives CDR1 SGHVS, CDR2 FNYEAQ. The CDR3 runs 15 residues. The V gene end was trimmed by 5 bases and the J gene end by 4 bases; junction bases not matched to a gene: 9. CDR3 DNA sequence: TGTGCCAGCAGCCCCTCCTCAGGGGGCAGCTATGGCTACACCTTC. This encodes CASSPSSGGSYGYTF.

The J gene is TRBJ1-1, the V gene TRBV12-3 or TRBV12-4; D is perhaps TRBD1 (6 bases). The CDR3 runs 17 residues. The V and J ends lost 5 bases and 1 base respectively, with 20 bases between them. The DNA of the CDR3 is TGTGCCAGCAGTCCCACAGGGAAGGTCGCGGAGAACACTGAAGCTTTCTTT. Translation: CASSPTGKVAENTEAFF.

This clonotype has more than one count but fewer than ten. The chain combines TRBV28 with TRBJ2-7, with TRBD2 matching 10 bases. The CDR3 spans 16 residues. J was trimmed by 3 bases and V by 3 bases; bases with no gene match: 8. Germline V CDR1 and CDR2: MDHEN, SYDVKM. The DNA of the CDR3 is TGTGCCAGCAGTTTCTCAAGGACTAGCGGCGTCTACGAGCAGTACTTC. This gives the protein CASSFSRTSGVYEQYF.

This chain joins TRBV7-8 and TRBJ2-1; weak D call: TRBD2 (6 bases). There are 15 residues in the CDR3. The germline V gene has CDR1 SGHVS and CDR2 FQNEAQ. V was trimmed by 5 bases and J by 8 bases, leaving 19 bases between them. The CDR3: CASSRTRDPLDEQFF. DNA of the CDR3: TGTGCCAGCAGCCGGACGCGGGATCCTTTGGATGAGCAGTTCTTC.

V gene TRBV12-3 or TRBV12-4 combines with J gene TRBJ2-7, with D perhaps TRBD2 (5 bases). V was shortened by 6 bases and J by 2 bases, with 14 bases between the two germline ends. The CDR3 extends over 14 amino acids. Here the CDR3 reads CASSPRGSPYEQYF. The CDR3 coding sequence is TGTGCCAGCAGCCCCCGGGGTTCACCCTACGAGCAGTACTTC.

This clonotype showed up just once. The chain employs TRBV6-2 or TRBV6-3 and TRBJ1-2; 7 bases agree with TRBD1. With 9 bases clipped from V and 6 bases from J, the junction kept 16 bases outside the gene matches. Germline V gene sequence: CDR1 MNHEY, CDR2 SVGEGT. There are 15 residues in the CDR3. CDR3 DNA: TGTGCCAGAAGAAACGGACAGGAGCCTCACGATGGCTACACCTTC. It codes for CARRNGQEPHDGYTF.

The genes are TRBV6-2 or TRBV6-3 and TRBJ2-1, with D perhaps TRBD1 or TRBD2 (5 bases each). This CDR3 region has 12 residues. V lost 5 bases, J lost 8 bases, and 10 bases lay in between. Per the germline V gene, CDR1 is MNHEY and CDR2 is SVGEGT. The CDR3 bases are TGTGCCAGCAGTCGAGGGGTTTATGAGCAGTTCTTC. Its translation is CASSRGVYEQFF.

This clonotype appeared a few times. V usage is TRBV7-9 and J usage is TRBJ2-5, with D unresolved. The CDR3 has 15 residues. Between the trimmed V and J ends, which lost 0 bases and 1 base, there was a span of 9 bases. The germline V gene has CDR1 SEHNR and CDR2 FQNEAQ (reference sequence). The CDR3 DNA sequence: TGTGCCAGCAGCTTAGCGTGGGCAGGCCAAGAGACCCAGTACTTC. Translated: CASSLAWAGQETQYF.